The sequence of this T cell receptor beta chain was determined in a study of T cell responses to AZD1222 COVID-19 vaccine (dated by TCRdb to about 2021). Regarding the complete study: TCR sequencing covered 233 trial participants: 200 to 220 given two doses of AZD1222 and about 26 given two doses of MenACWY control vaccine. Trial participants were enrolled into age subgroups of 18-55, 56-69 and 70-plus years, which contained 148, 28 and 57 TCR-sequenced participants, respectively. The paper's findings and limits, for the study overall: In the small 56-69-year group, the increase in depth fell short of significance, most likely because of low power. Conclusions about previously exposed vaccinees were limited because only six AZD1222 recipients were SARS-CoV-2 seropositive at baseline. Most participants were white British and females outnumbered males, and the authors suggested that clonal diversity may have been underestimated. Because no day 14 peak-response samples were available, repertoires were characterized only after the peak T cell response. Reportedly, close to half of the unique spike-specific TCRs recognized epitopes lying outside the regions that are mutated in the B.1.351 and B.1.1.7 variants. Spike-specific TCR breadth and depth rose significantly after two AZD1222 doses compared with day 0 and with MenACWY recipients. Vaccine-associated CD4 TCRs spanned the whole spike protein, with dominant responses in regions 160-218 and 743-854.

Taken with the paper, the label for time point translates to: about 28 days (+/-7) after the second vaccine dose. AZD1222 recipients whose second dose came at about 4 weeks and those whose second dose came at about 12 weeks were combined into one group, since spike-specific TCR depth and breadth did not differ between the two schedules. Samples from vaccinated people were obtained from the UK trials COV001 and COV002, which included a single-blind randomized controlled phase 2/3 trial of AZD1222 (ChAdOx1 nCoV-19) in healthy adults. For TCRbeta chain sequencing, PBMC samples were collected from trial participants at day 0 and at day 28 after the second dose. V and J are truncated by 8 bases and 4 bases respectively, leaving an intervening sequence of 12 bases. The CDR3 goes from the cysteine to the phenylalanine over 13 residues. The retained sequence is limited to the CDR3, 39 bases, with the frame set at the first base. From a lookup of the germline V gene, CDR1 and CDR2 are SNHLY and FYNNEI.

The CDR3 regions of human TCRbeta chains were subjected to immunosequencing. The original pipeline was this. Repertoire TCRs were matched against a reference library of SARS-CoV-2-specific TCRs generated with the MIRA antigen-specificity platform. Breadth meant the fraction of unique TCRs that were SARS-CoV-2-associated, whereas depth meant the fraction of total T cells that were SARS-CoV-2-associated. Using the MIRA data, every spike-specific TCR was mapped to the spike region that the TCR reacted to and assigned to either a CD4 or a CD8 class. Log10-transformed breadth and depth values were compared by one-way ANOVA with Sidak's multiple comparisons tests. TCRdb took this table from immuneACCESS and kept in-frame rearrangements with V and J called. Such tables lack part of the clones; where checked against another copy, unresolved V genes explain under half of the gap, and the rest is unexplained. The V and J calls and clone size come from that table; D and trimming were worked out from the DNA. In this sample the table shows 150,000 or so clones, 91% of which occur a single time. The ten largest clones represent around 3.8% of the sample.

About this clone: Its antigen is still unknown. No much larger clonotype is one base removed from it; base qualities were not supplied.

The source is an adult who received the AZD1222 COVID-19 vaccine. The rearranged segments are TRBV2 and TRBJ1-3; no D gene call is confident. The source material was peripheral blood, sampled 28 days after the second AZD1222 dose. This receptor carries the CDR3 CASSFGPGNTIYF. Here is the DNA: TGTGCCAGCTCTTTCGGTCCCGGAAACACCATATATTTT.